This T cell receptor (beta chain) was retrieved from a study of cytomegalovirus exposure and HLA in healthy donors. CDR3 length: 14 residues. V lost 5 bases and J lost 3, with 11 bases in between. CDR1 is MNHEY and CDR2 is SMNVEV in the germline V gene (reference sequence). PCR was performed using 60 Vbeta and 13 Jbeta primers. The method was immunoSEQ multiplex PCR; TCRdb's version includes in-frame clones alone and lacks a portion of them. The sample has approximately 200,000 clones, over 75% seen once. The sequencing input was PBMCs. This chain connects TRBV27 to TRBJ2-1; D possibly corresponds to TRBD1 (6 bases). This receptor was obtained from a man between 18 and 29 years old in good health and CMV-seronegative. CDR3 sequence: CASSPWTDYNEQFF. Here the CDR3 DNA reads TGTGCCAGCAGTCCATGGACAGACTACAATGAGCAGTTCTTC.